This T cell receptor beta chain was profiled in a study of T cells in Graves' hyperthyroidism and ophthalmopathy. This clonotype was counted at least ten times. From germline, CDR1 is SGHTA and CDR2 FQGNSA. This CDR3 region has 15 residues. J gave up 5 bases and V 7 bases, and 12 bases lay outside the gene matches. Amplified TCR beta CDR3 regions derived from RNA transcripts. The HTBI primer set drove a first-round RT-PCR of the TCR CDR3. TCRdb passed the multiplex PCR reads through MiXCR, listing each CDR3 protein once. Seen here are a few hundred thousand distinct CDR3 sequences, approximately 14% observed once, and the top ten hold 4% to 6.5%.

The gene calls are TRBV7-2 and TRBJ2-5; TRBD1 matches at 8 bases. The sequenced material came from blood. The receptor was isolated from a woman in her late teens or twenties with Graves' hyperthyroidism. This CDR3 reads CASTTGTGGSETQYF. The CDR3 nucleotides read TGTGCCAGCACTACCGGGACAGGAGGATCTGAGACCCAGTACTTC.